This entry is about one T cell receptor (beta chain). The antigen is not known. This sample was taken from a study of T cells in narcolepsy. Study-level points and caveats: HCRT-specific and TRIB2-specific autoreactive clonotypes appeared among same-patient CSF and blood CD4+ clonotypes. Autoreactive clone sequences were missing from some blood memory CD4+ repertoires. Healthy controls reportedly lacked the autoreactive clonotypes serially found in patients' blood.

Sequencing used immunoSEQ multiplex PCR; TCRdb keeps in-frame clones, though not all of them. The sample includes about 24,000 clones, about 80% seen only once; the top ten take roughly 4%. The sequenced sample consisted of memory (CD45RA-) CD4+ T cells from blood. This receptor was obtained from a human donor in good health.

CDR3 DNA sequence: TGTGCCAGTAGTATCCAGGGACAGGCGGTAAATGAAAAACTGTTTTTT. This translates into CASSIQGQAVNEKLFF. The genes are TRBV19 and TRBJ1-4; 8 bases line up with TRBD1. V lost 3 bases to trimming and J lost 5 bases; unmatched junction nucleotides: 8. This CDR3 is 16 amino acids long. Germline loops: CDR1 LNHDA, CDR2 SQIVND (reference sequence).